This TCR beta chain was sequenced during a study of blood T cell repertoires in COVID-19. Looking at the study overall: Acute and convalescent COVID-19 samples came from the United States, Italy and Spain. PBMCs, B-cell-depleted T cells, or T cells provided the cDNA or gDNA that made up the material.

In germline, CDR1 is MDHEN, CDR2 SYDVKM. CDR3 length equals 14 residues. The V end was cut by 3 bases, the J end by 0 bases, with 9 bases between. The protocol was immunoSEQ multiplex PCR, while the TCRdb copy is restricted to in-frame clones and leaves out a portion. The sample consists of approximately 250,000 clones, about 83% of them appearing once. The sequence came from a woman in her thirties or forties who had recovered from COVID-19. This sequence joins TRBV28 and TRBJ2-7, with D possibly matching TRBD2 (5 bases). The sequencing sample was made of peripheral blood. CDR3 region: CASSFAGSSYEQYF. CDR3 coding DNA: TGTGCCAGCAGTTTCGCTGGGAGCTCCTACGAGCAGTACTTC.